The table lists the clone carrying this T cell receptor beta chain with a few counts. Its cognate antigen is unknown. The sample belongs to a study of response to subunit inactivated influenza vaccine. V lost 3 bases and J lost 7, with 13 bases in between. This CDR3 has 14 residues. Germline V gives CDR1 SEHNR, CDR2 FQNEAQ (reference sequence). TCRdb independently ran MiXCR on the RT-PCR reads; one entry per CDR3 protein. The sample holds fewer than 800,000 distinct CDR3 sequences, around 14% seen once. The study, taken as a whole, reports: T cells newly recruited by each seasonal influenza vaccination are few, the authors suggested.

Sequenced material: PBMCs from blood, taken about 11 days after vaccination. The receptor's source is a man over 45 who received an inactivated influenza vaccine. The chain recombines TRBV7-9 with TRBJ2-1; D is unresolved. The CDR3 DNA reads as TGTGCCAGCAGCTTGACGGGTACTTGGAATGAGCAGTTCTTC. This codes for CASSLTGTWNEQFF.